These 32 T cell receptor beta chains originate from one sample sequenced in a study of blood T cell repertoires in COVID-19. The protocol was immunoSEQ multiplex PCR, while the TCRdb copy is restricted to in-frame clones and leaves out a portion. The table includes some 200,000 clones, about 85% detected once. The source material was peripheral blood. The source of these receptors is a man in his 70s with acute or convalescent COVID-19.

Only a few counts were recorded for this clone. The same CDR3 can be traced to other DNA sequences in this sample. The chain couples TRBV5-1 to TRBJ1-1; D is perhaps TRBD1 (5 bases). This CDR3 has 15 residues. Germline CDR1 and CDR2: SGHRS and YFSETQ. The germline V and J ends were trimmed by 4 bases and 4 bases, with 17 bases remaining between them. The CDR3 sequence: CASSPPQGGITEAFF. The CDR3 DNA is TGCGCCAGCAGCCCCCCGCAGGGCGGGATCACTGAAGCTTTCTTT. Variable domain in full (rest from reference TRBV5-1 and TRBJ1-1): KAGVTQTPRYLIKTRGQQVTLSCSPISGHRSVSWYQQTPGQGLQFLFEYFSETQRNKGNFPGRFSGRQFSNSRSEMNVSTLELGDSALYLCASSPPQGGITEAFFGQGTRLTVV.

The J gene is TRBJ1-2, the V gene TRBV9, with a tentative D call TRBD1 (6 bases). Germline V gene data show CDR1 as SGDLS and CDR2 as YYNGEE. Trimming took 0 bases from V and 6 from J, leaving 15 bases between them. The CDR3 spans 15 residues. The chain's CDR3 is CASSVAGAAIDGYTF. The CDR3 DNA reads TGTGCCAGCAGCGTAGCAGGGGCAGCTATTGATGGCTACACCTTC.

This clone has just a few counts. This chain connects TRBV7-8 to TRBJ1-5; 7 positions match TRBD1. The trim removed 8 bases at V and 3 bases at J, leaving 10 bases unmatched. The germline V gene has CDR1 SGHVS and CDR2 FQNEAQ. This CDR3 region has 15 residues. Written as DNA, the CDR3 is TGTGCCAGCTCCGAGGGGGCGGGCCTCAATCAGCCCCAGCATTTT. Amino acid sequence: CASSEGAGLNQPQHF.

CDR3 DNA sequence: TGTGCCAGCAGGCAGACAGCTGGGGCCTACGAGCAGTACTTC. This translates into CASRQTAGAYEQYF. The chain couples TRBV6-6 to TRBJ2-7; a weak D match, TRBD1 (5 bases). CDR1 is MNHNY and CDR2 is SVGAGI in the germline V gene (reference sequence). V was trimmed by 6 bases and J by 2 bases, leaving 14 bases between them. The CDR3 is made up of 14 amino acids.

CDR3 amino acids: CASSQRGIFMDTQYF. CDR3 DNA: TGTGCCAGCAGCCAAAGGGGGATTTTCATGGATACGCAGTATTTT. The chain joins TRBV3-1 (or the pseudogene TRBV3-2) to TRBJ2-3; maybe TRBD1 (6 bases). Germline V lookup: CDR1 LGHDT, CDR2 YNNKEL (reference sequence). Trimming pared 2 bases from V and 6 bases from J, leaving 15 bases between. This CDR3 has 15 amino acids.

This clone was observed a few times. CDR3 in DNA: TGTGCTAGTGGTTTGGGCGGGACAGGGGACCAAACTTCAGCCCAGCATTTT. The encoded protein is CASGLGGTGDQTSAQHF. The chain recombines TRBV12-5 with TRBJ1-5; 10 nucleotides align to TRBD1. The V segment lost 1 base and the J segment 11 bases; nucleotides outside the gene matches: 14. The germline V gene has CDR1 LGHNT and CDR2 FRNRAP. The CDR3 is 17 amino acids.

V and J are TRBV10-3 and TRBJ2-6; 10 positions agree with TRBD1. CDR1 is ENHRY, CDR2 SYGVKD, per germline. The junction had 5 bases not matched to a gene; V was cut back by 3 bases and J by 0 bases. There are 18 residues in the CDR3. CDR3 DNA: TGTGCCATCAGTGAACGGGGACAGGGGAGCTCTGGGGCCAACGTCCTGACTTTC. Translated: CAISERGQGSSGANVLTF.

This chain connects TRBV7-2 to TRBJ1-5, with TRBD1 matching over 8 bases. The CDR3 has 15 residues. Trimming at V came to 1 base and at J to 7 bases, leaving 6 bases not matched to a gene. Germline V CDR1 and CDR2: SGHTA, FQGNSA. Written as DNA, the CDR3 is TGTGCCAGCAGCTTAGGGCAGGGGGCAAGGCAGCCCCAGCATTTT. Translated: CASSLGQGARQPQHF.

This chain uses TRBV9 with TRBJ1-2; D remains unclear. V shed 0 bases and J shed 8 bases, with 8 bases lying between them. Germline lookup yields CDR1 SGDLS and CDR2 YYNGEE. This CDR3 comprises 12 residues. The CDR3 sequence: CASSVDESGYTF. The CDR3 DNA is TGTGCCAGCAGCGTAGATGAGTCGGGCTACACCTTC. Full variable domain (missing parts from reference TRBV9 and TRBJ1-2): DSGVTQTPKHLITATGQRVTLRCSPRSGDLSVYWYQQSLDQGLQFLIQYYNGEERAKGNILERFSAQQFPDLHSELNLSSLELGDSALYFCASSVDESGYTFGSGTRLTVV.

CDR3 sequence: CASSSRQGGWMNTEAFF. The CDR3 DNA sequence: TGTGCCAGCAGCTCCAGACAGGGAGGCTGGATGAACACTGAAGCTTTCTTT. The chain couples TRBV11-2 to TRBJ1-1, with TRBD1 identical over 7 bases. The V segment lost 4 bases and the J segment 0 bases; nucleotides outside the gene matches: 11. Looked up from germline, CDR1 is SGHAT and CDR2 is FQNNGV. The CDR3 totals 17 residues.

This chain links TRBV7-2 with TRBJ2-7; TRBD1 matches 9 bases. The CDR3 contains 16 residues. The V gene's germline CDR1 is SGHTA and CDR2 FQGNSA. V lost 5 bases to trimming and J lost 5 bases; unmatched junction nucleotides: 13. The CDR3 sequence is CASSIFPGQGRDEQYF. DNA for the CDR3: TGTGCCAGCAGCATTTTTCCGGGACAGGGAAGGGACGAGCAGTACTTC.

The chain is built from TRBV19 and TRBJ2-6, with unresolved D. V was pared by 4 bases and J by 0 bases, with 4 bases between. Germline CDR1 is LNHDA and CDR2 is SQIVND (reference sequence). This CDR3 spans 14 amino acids. The CDR3 DNA follows: TGTGCCAGTAGTACCGTCTCTGGGGCCAACGTCCTGACTTTC. Translating gives CASSTVSGANVLTF.

The DNA of the CDR3 is TGCGCCAGCAGCTTGAGTACAGGGGGGGACACTGAAGCTTTCTTT. Protein sequence: CASSLSTGGDTEAFF. The chain employs TRBV5-1 and TRBJ1-1; 8 nucleotides agree with TRBD1. CDR1 is SGHRS and CDR2 is YFSETQ in the germline V gene. V shed 1 base and J 3 bases; nucleotides not matched to a gene: 5. The CDR3 sequence is 15 residues long.

The rearrangement joins TRBV7-2 to TRBJ2-7; 8 nucleotides line up with TRBD2. Per the germline V gene, CDR1 is SGHTA and CDR2 is FQGNSA. V trimming: 2 bases; J trimming: 6 bases; junction bases outside the gene matches: 9. The length of the CDR3 is 15 residues. The DNA for the CDR3 is TGTGCCAGCAGCTTAAGTTTGGCGCGGGAGGTCGAGCAGTACTTC. Its protein is CASSLSLAREVEQYF.

This chain connects TRBV7-2 to TRBJ2-1; 7 bases map to TRBD2. Germline assignment: CDR1 SGHTA and CDR2 FQGNSA. This CDR3 region has 14 residues. The V segment lost 4 bases and the J segment 7 bases; nucleotides outside the gene matches: 7. The chain's CDR3 is CASSWGGARNEQFF. CDR3 nucleotides: TGTGCCAGCAGCTGGGGGGGAGCAAGGAATGAGCAGTTCTTC. Drawing the rest from reference TRBV7-2 and TRBJ2-1, the complete variable domain is GAGVSQSPSNKVTEKGKDVELRCDPISGHTALYWYRQSLGQGLEFLIYFQGNSAPDKSGLPSDRFSAERTGGSVSTLTIQRTQQEDSAVYLCASSWGGARNEQFFGPGTRLTVL.

The rearrangement uses TRBV3-1 (or the pseudogene TRBV3-2) and TRBJ1-6; 8 bases agree with TRBD1. Per the germline V gene, CDR1 is LGHDT and CDR2 is YNNKEL (reference sequence). V gave up 4 bases and J gave up 10 bases; unmatched junction bases: 9. CDR3 length: 15 amino acids. CDR3 in DNA: TGTGCCAGCAGCCCGGTGACAGGGGTAAACTCACCCCTCCACTTT. This translates into CASSPVTGVNSPLHF.

The V call is TRBV5-4, the J call TRBJ1-6; no clear D. V lost 4 bases and J 7 bases, leaving 9 bases between the germline ends. Germline CDR1 reads SGHNT; CDR2 reads YYREEE (reference sequence). This CDR3 contains 13 residues. CDR3 nucleotide sequence: TGTGCCAGCAGCCAGATCACAAATTCACCCCTCCACTTT. It specifies CASSQITNSPLHF.

The V call is TRBV3-1 (or the pseudogene TRBV3-2), the J call TRBJ1-6; the D is unclear. Germline CDR1 reads LGHDT; CDR2 reads YNNKEL (reference sequence). This CDR3 comprises 14 residues. Deletions cut 6 bases from V and 3 bases from J, with 9 bases between. CDR3 sequence (DNA): TGTGCCAGCAGGTCCGGAGGCTATAATTCACCCCTCCACTTT. It codes for CASRSGGYNSPLHF.

CDR3 in amino acids: CASSLAGEGEQFF. CDR3 DNA sequence: TGTGCCAGCAGCTTAGCTGGGGAGGGTGAGCAGTTCTTC. The J gene is TRBJ2-1, the V gene TRBV7-2; 7 bases fit TRBD2. V shed 0 bases, J shed 9 bases, and the junction held 2 bases outside the gene matches. Germline V gene data show CDR1 as SGHTA and CDR2 as FQGNSA. This CDR3 is built from 13 residues. Based on the CDR3 plus reference TRBV7-2 and TRBJ2-1, the full variable domain is GAGVSQSPSNKVTEKGKDVELRCDPISGHTALYWYRQSLGQGLEFLIYFQGNSAPDKSGLPSDRFSAERTGGSVSTLTIQRTQQEDSAVYLCASSLAGEGEQFFGPGTRLTVL.

This clone was seen a few times. This chain joins TRBV7-9 and TRBJ2-3; 10 nucleotides match TRBD2. CDR3 length: 15 residues. In germline, CDR1 is SEHNR, CDR2 FQNEAQ (reference sequence). V shed 6 bases and J 1 base; nucleotides not matched to a gene: 4. CDR3 in amino acids: CASSRGTSGTDTQYF. CDR3 sequence (DNA): TGTGCCAGCAGTCGTGGGACTAGCGGCACAGATACGCAGTATTTT.

This clone was found a few times. The chain joins TRBV5-4 to TRBJ2-2; D might be TRBD2 (6 bases). V lost 0 bases and J lost 4, with 13 bases in between. CDR1 SGHNT and CDR2 YYREEE come from the germline V gene (reference sequence). The CDR3 runs to 16 residues. The CDR3 region is CASSLVRGSGTGELFF. Written as DNA, the CDR3 is TGTGCCAGCAGCTTGGTGCGGGGTAGCGGCACCGGGGAGCTGTTTTTT.

The CDR3 coding sequence is TGTGCCAGCAGTTACGATTATCTAGCGGACGCGGGTGAGCAGTTCTTC. Translated: CASSYDYLADAGEQFF. V usage is TRBV6-5 and J usage is TRBJ2-1; the match to TRBD2 covers 7 bases. The CDR3 consists of 16 residues. V dropped 2 bases and J dropped 9; count of bases not matched to a gene: 13. CDR1 MNHEY and CDR2 SVGAGI come from the germline V gene.

The chain uses TRBV7-9 and TRBJ2-5; 10 bases map to TRBD1. Germline lookup yields CDR1 SEHNR and CDR2 FQNEAQ (reference sequence). The CDR3 totals 17 residues. V dropped 6 bases and J dropped 2; count of bases not matched to a gene: 12. This chain's CDR3 is CASSLTGTGDGQETQYF. As DNA, the CDR3 is TGTGCCAGCAGTTTAACCGGGACAGGGGACGGGCAAGAGACCCAGTACTTC.

This chain connects TRBV27 to TRBJ2-1, with a possible D match to TRBD2 (6 bases). The germline V and J ends were trimmed by 2 bases and 9 bases, with 17 bases remaining between them. In germline, CDR1 is MNHEY, CDR2 SMNVEV (reference sequence). This CDR3 has 15 amino acids. CDR3 bases: TGTGCCAGCAGTTTAACACTAGCTCACAAGGGTGAGCAGTTCTTC. Translated: CASSLTLAHKGEQFF.

The V gene is TRBV6-2 or TRBV6-3, the J gene TRBJ1-1, with 9 bases fitting TRBD1. The CDR3 loop spans 13 amino acids. Germline V lookup: CDR1 MNHEY, CDR2 SVGEGT. V lost 4 bases, J lost 6 bases, and 3 bases stayed unmatched. In DNA, the CDR3 is TGTGCCAGCAGTTTCGACAGGGGGTCTGAAGCTTTCTTT. Translated, it gives CASSFDRGSEAFF.

The chain combines TRBV6-5 with TRBJ2-2, with D unresolved. This CDR3 spans 15 amino acids. CDR1 and CDR2 from the germline V gene are MNHEY and SVGAGI. Between the trimmed V and J ends, which lost 2 bases and 5 bases, there was a span of 12 bases. The CDR3: CASSYKPPWTGELFF. The CDR3 DNA reads as TGTGCCAGCAGTTACAAGCCCCCCTGGACCGGGGAGCTGTTTTTT.

The chain uses TRBV24-1 and TRBJ2-7; unclear D gene. The germline V gene has CDR1 KGHDR and CDR2 SFDVKD. The CDR3 loop spans 15 amino acids. The V and J ends lost 6 bases and 2 bases respectively, with 16 bases between them. The CDR3 reads CATSNTEQNTYEQYF. DNA of the CDR3: TGTGCCACCAGTAACACCGAACAAAATACCTACGAGCAGTACTTC.

The V call is TRBV2, the J call TRBJ2-1, with a weak D call TRBD1 (7 bases). V shed 6 bases and J shed 9 bases, with 21 bases lying between them. In germline, CDR1 is SNHLY, CDR2 FYNNEI. The CDR3 totals 15 residues. CDR3 DNA: TGTGCCAGCAGGGGGGAAATGTTGCGGGACAGTGAGCAGTTCTTC. This sequence encodes CASRGEMLRDSEQFF.

The chain employs TRBV28 and TRBJ2-1; 8 bases are shared with TRBD2. The CDR3 has 16 residues. The germline V gene has CDR1 MDHEN and CDR2 SYDVKM. J lost 0 bases, V lost 6 bases, and 7 bases had no gene match. In DNA form, the CDR3 reads TGTGCCAGCAGCCCGAGGGGGACTAGCTCCTACAATGAGCAGTTCTTC. This gives the protein CASSPRGTSSYNEQFF. The full variable domain, in which reference TRBV28 and TRBJ2-1 provide the parts outside the CDR3, is DVKVTQSSRYLVKRTGEKVFLECVQDMDHENMFWYRQDPGLGLRLIYFSYDVKMKEKGDIPEGYSVSREKKERFSLILESASTNQTSMYLCASSPRGTSSYNEQFFGPGTRLTVL.

The chain has TRBV18 and TRBJ2-1; 9 bases align to TRBD1. The length of the CDR3 is 15 residues. Losses at the gene ends were 2 bases for V and 4 bases for J; bases not matched to a gene: 3. Germline V CDR1 and CDR2: KGHSH, LQKENI. The CDR3 coding sequence is TGTGCCAGCTCACCAGGGGACAGGGTATACAATGAGCAGTTCTTC. Its translation: CASSPGDRVYNEQFF. Looking up the rest from reference TRBV18 and TRBJ2-1 gives the full variable domain: NAGVMQNPRHLVRRRGQEARLRCSPMKGHSHVYWYRQLPEEGLKFMVYLQKENIIDESGMPKERFSAEFPKEGPSILRIQQVVRGDSAAYFCASSPGDRVYNEQFFGPGTRLTVL.

This chain links TRBV11-3 with TRBJ2-1; 9 nucleotides match TRBD2. The CDR3 is 14 amino acids. Germline loops: CDR1 SGHNT, CDR2 YENEEA. V lost 5 bases, J lost 6 bases, and 5 bases stayed unmatched. As DNA, the CDR3 is TGTGCCAGCAGCGAAGGGACTAGCCTCAATGAGCAGTTCTTC. It translates to CASSEGTSLNEQFF.

V is TRBV11-2 and J is TRBJ1-2; no definite D call. CDR1 and CDR2 from the germline V gene are SGHAT and FQNNGV. V lost 1 base and J lost 6, with 9 bases in between. The CDR3 is 13 residues long. DNA of the CDR3: TGTGCCAGCAGCTTAGGTGTTGCGAATGGCTACACCTTC. This gives the protein CASSLGVANGYTF.